The clone carrying this TCR beta chain was found many times. This sample is drawn from a study of molecular identifiers for immune sequencing clone quantification. The wider study: Four of five splits of RNA from approximately 22,000 or 94,000 naive CD8 cells were sequenced in replicates.

TCRdb re-called the PCR reads with MiXCR, one entry per CDR3 protein. The sample lists about 640,000 distinct CDR3 sequences; 15% to 20% were seen once. Naive CD8 T cells, phenotype CD8+CD4-CCR7+CD45RA+, were sorted. This CDR3 spans 15 amino acids. Germline CDR1 is MDHEN and CDR2 is SYDVKM. Trimming took 5 bases from V and 2 from J; bases not matched to a gene: 5. This TCR derives from a human donor in good health. Some libraries in this study had Jurkat cell RNA spiked in. This chain uses TRBV28 with TRBJ2-5; 10 bases are shared with TRBD2. The sequenced sample was naive CD8+ T cells from blood, with Jurkat cell RNA spiked in. Subset denoted: FACS-sorted CD8+CD4-CCR7+CD45RA+ naive T cells. The CDR3 region is CASSDSGREQETQYF. The CDR3 DNA sequence: TGTGCCAGCAGTGACAGCGGGAGGGAACAAGAGACCCAGTACTTC.